This T cell receptor (beta chain) stems from a study of ipilimumab plus nivolumab after autologous stem cell transplantation. Clones were sequenced by immunoSEQ multiplex PCR, and TCRdb holds only the in-frame ones, with some missing. The table has around 17,000 clones, approximately 71% seen once. The CDR3 totals 17 residues. Germline loops: CDR1 SGHDN, CDR2 FVKESK. With 0 bases removed from V and 8 bases from J, the gap between germline ends came to 22 bases. The chain recombines TRBV14 with TRBJ1-2, with D maybe TRBD1 (5 bases). The origin of this receptor is a male donor with diffuse large B-cell lymphoma. Sample: PBMCs, taken in a trial of ipilimumab plus nivolumab as post-transplant consolidation. The CDR3 coding sequence is TGTGCCAGCAGCCAAGATCAATGGGAGGGGCCCAACGGGGGCTACACCTTC. It translates to CASSQDQWEGPNGGYTF. The full variable domain, with the rest looked up from reference TRBV14 and TRBJ1-2, is EAGVTQFPSHSVIEKGQTVTLRCDPISGHDNLYWYRRVMGKEIKFLLHFVKESKQDESGMPNNRFLAERTGGTYSTLKVQPAELEDSGVYFCASSQDQWEGPNGGYTFGSGTRLTVV.